The 18 T cell receptor beta chains reported below all come from one sample, sequenced in a study of T cell repertoires in cytomegalovirus infection. Their recognized antigens are unknown. TCRdb re-called the reads with MiXCR, one entry per CDR3 protein. The sample includes hundreds of thousands of distinct CDR3 sequences, less than 40% of them seen just once. The source was cultured CD8+ T cells from PBMCs, collected from culture after CMV antigen stimulation. These receptors originate from a human donor in good health (CMV status not recorded). Some clones in this sample may be carry-over from other donors' samples.

This chain uses TRBV7-6 with TRBJ2-3, with D possibly TRBD2 on 5 matching bases. Trimming stripped 5 bases from V and 0 bases from J, with 18 bases between. CDR3 size: 17 residues. Germline V lookup: CDR1 SGHVS, CDR2 FNYEAQ. CDR3 sequence reads: CASSHAIGLASTDTQYF. CDR3 DNA: TGTGCCAGCAGCCACGCCATAGGACTGGCAAGCACAGATACGCAGTATTTT. Full variable domain (outside the CDR3, taken from reference TRBV7-6 and TRBJ2-3): GAGVSQSPRYKVTKRGQDVALRCDPISGHVSLYWYRQALGQGPEFLTYFNYEAQQDKSGLPNDRFSAERPEGSISTLTIQRTEQRDSAMYRCASSHAIGLASTDTQYFGPGTRLTVL.

The chain is built from TRBV15 and TRBJ2-2; D remains ambiguous. Trimming stripped 5 bases from V and 3 bases from J, with 10 bases between. Germline-derived CDR1 and CDR2 are LNHNV and YYDKDF (reference sequence). This CDR3 contains 14 residues. CDR3 loop: CATSRITDTGELFF. The CDR3 DNA sequence: TGTGCCACCAGCCGAATTACAGACACCGGGGAGCTGTTTTTT.

This clonotype was seen many times. V usage is TRBV7-6 and J usage is TRBJ2-1; D remains ambiguous. V lost 4 bases, J lost 6 bases, and 7 bases lay in between. Germline V lookup: CDR1 SGHVS, CDR2 FNYEAQ. The CDR3 runs to 12 residues. The CDR3 spells CASSSLGNEQFF. CDR3 in DNA: TGTGCCAGCAGCTCCTTAGGCAATGAGCAGTTCTTC.

This clonotype occurred a few times. CDR3 sequence reads: CASSHLNTEAFF. CDR3 in DNA: TGTGCCAGCAGCCACCTGAACACTGAAGCTTTCTTT. This sequence joins TRBV6-5 and TRBJ1-1, with D unresolved. The length of the CDR3 is 12 residues. Trimming shortened V by 6 bases and J by 0 bases, and 5 bases separated the two germline ends. CDR1 is MNHEY, CDR2 SVGAGI, per germline.

This chain joins TRBV7-8 and TRBJ2-2; 8 bases map to TRBD2. Germline trimming cut 1 base from V and 7 bases from J; bases unmatched to any gene: 11. This CDR3 is built from 17 residues. CDR1 and CDR2 from the germline V gene are SGHVS and FQNEAQ. The CDR3 DNA reads as TGTGCCAGCAGCTTAGGATATAATAGCGGGGACGTCGGGGAGCTGTTTTTT. Residues: CASSLGYNSGDVGELFF.

This rearrangement joins TRBV12-3 or TRBV12-4 to TRBJ2-2; 9 nucleotides agree with TRBD2. The CDR3 is 18 amino acids. V was clipped by 0 bases and J by 1 base; unmatched bases: 6. CDR3 region: CASSLAERTSENTGELFF. The CDR3 DNA sequence: TGTGCCAGCAGTTTAGCGGAGAGGACTAGCGAGAACACCGGGGAGCTGTTTTTT.

The chain has TRBV7-9 and TRBJ1-6; D is ambiguous. Trimming removed 4 bases from V and 13 bases from J, with 11 bases in between. This CDR3 contains 12 residues. CDR1 is SEHNR and CDR2 is FQNEAQ in the germline V gene (reference sequence). The CDR3, as DNA: TGTGCCAGCAGCTCTGGACCTTCTCCCCTCCACTTT. Translation: CASSSGPSPLHF.

This clonotype showed up just a few times. This rearrangement joins TRBV7-3 to TRBJ2-3; 7 nucleotides agree with TRBD1. V lost 5 bases and J lost 11; bases outside the gene matches: 7. The CDR3 totals 12 residues. Germline CDR1 and CDR2: SGHTA and FQGTGA. CDR3 sequence (DNA): TGTGCCAGCAGCGCCCCGGGGACAGAGCAGTATTTT. Its protein product is CASSAPGTEQYF.

V gene TRBV3-1 combines with J gene TRBJ1-4; D gene unclear. The V gene's germline CDR1 is LGHDT and CDR2 YNNKEL (reference sequence). V dropped 1 base and J dropped 0 bases, with 18 bases sitting between them. There are 19 residues in the CDR3. Here the CDR3 DNA reads TGTGCCAGCAGCCAAGTAGGGTACGGTAGAGTTGCAACTAATGAAAAACTGTTTTTT. Amino acids: CASSQVGYGRVATNEKLFF. Based on the CDR3 plus reference TRBV3-1 and TRBJ1-4, the full variable domain is DTAVSQTPKYLVTQMGNDKSIKCEQNLGHDTMYWYKQDSKKFLKIMFSYNNKELIINETVPNRFSPKSPDKAHLNLHINSLELGDSAVYFCASSQVGYGRVATNEKLFFGSGTQLSVL.

This clonotype was counted a few times. This chain links TRBV11-2 with TRBJ2-1; D ambiguous. The CDR3 is 13 amino acids. From germline, CDR1 is SGHAT and CDR2 FQNNGV. Trimming removed 0 bases at V and 9 bases at J, with 9 bases between. In DNA form, the CDR3 reads TGTGCCAGCAGCTTAGAGGGCTGGAGTGAGCAGTTCTTC. Its translation: CASSLEGWSEQFF.

This clonotype showed up many times. This chain uses TRBV7-2 with TRBJ1-1, with D perhaps matching TRBD1 (6 bases). The V gene lost 6 bases and the J gene lost 3 bases, with 23 bases spanning the gap. In germline, CDR1 is SGHTA, CDR2 FQGNSA. The CDR3 is 17 residues long. CDR3 nucleotide sequence: TGTGCCAGCAGAAACCCTATACAACAGGGTGCGTACACTGAAGCTTTCTTT. Its protein product is CASRNPIQQGAYTEAFF.

The rearrangement uses TRBV6-5 and TRBJ1-2, with TRBD1 as a possible D gene (6 bases). Trimming stripped 2 bases from V and 8 bases from J, with 12 bases between. This CDR3 has 13 residues. CDR1 is MNHEY and CDR2 is SVGAGI in the germline V gene. The CDR3, as DNA: TGTGCCAGCAGTTACGGTCGGGGGCGCGGCTACACCTTC. Translating it yields CASSYGRGRGYTF.

This clonotype showed up just a few times. The chain joins TRBV6-4 to TRBJ2-3; no clear D gene. The V gene's germline CDR1 is MRHNA and CDR2 SNTAGT. The CDR3 is 13 residues long. The V and J ends lost 2 bases and 1 base respectively, with 4 bases between them. In nucleotides, the CDR3 is TGTGCCAGCAGTGACCCTCGCACAGATACGCAGTATTTT. Translation gives CASSDPRTDTQYF.

The gene calls are TRBV19 and TRBJ1-2; D not certain. The V gene lost 3 bases and the J gene lost 4 bases, with 15 bases spanning the gap. This CDR3 contains 15 residues. Germline-derived CDR1 and CDR2 are LNHDA and SQIVND (reference sequence). CDR3 sequence: CASSMSRSPSYGYTF. In DNA form, the CDR3 reads TGTGCCAGTAGTATGTCCCGTTCCCCGTCCTATGGCTACACCTTC.

This clonotype was seen more than once but under ten times. The V and J genes are TRBV6-5 and TRBJ2-4, with a weak D call TRBD1 (6 bases). CDR1 is MNHEY, CDR2 SVGAGI, per germline. CDR3 length: 13 amino acids. The V end lost 6 bases, the J end lost 4 bases, and 10 bases lay between the germline ends. The CDR3 DNA follows: TGTGCCAGCAGCATCCAGGGGAAAAACATTCAGTACTTC. It encodes CASSIQGKNIQYF.

Remarks on this clonotype: An end of the junction differs from the germline gene, which may be a read error. V is TRBV7-6 and J is TRBJ2-2, with D perhaps assigned TRBD1 or TRBD2 (5 bases each). The germline V gene has CDR1 SGHVS and CDR2 FNYEAQ. The CDR3 has 16 residues. This CDR3 reads CASSEGRTINTGELFF. CDR3 bases: TGTGCTAGCAGCGAGGGGAGAACGATAAACACCGGGGAGCTGTTTTTT.

This clonotype showed up just a few times. This rearrangement joins TRBV27 to TRBJ2-2; D is undetermined. The CDR3 is made up of 15 amino acids. The V end lost 0 bases, the J end lost 3 bases, and 8 bases lay between the germline ends. The germline gives CDR1 MNHEY, CDR2 SMNVEV (reference sequence). CDR3 DNA: TGTGCCAGCAGTTTATCAAGTTATCACACCGGGGAGCTGTTTTTT. Its protein is CASSLSSYHTGELFF.

This chain joins TRBV20-1 and TRBJ2-2, with 7 bases matching TRBD1. The trim removed 3 bases at V and 6 bases at J, leaving 10 bases unmatched. The CDR3 is 15 amino acids. Germline V gives CDR1 DFQATT, CDR2 SNEGSKA (reference sequence). DNA for the CDR3: TGCAGTGCTAGGACAGGGTTGGGGGCCTCCGGGGAGCTGTTTTTT. Protein: CSARTGLGASGELFF.